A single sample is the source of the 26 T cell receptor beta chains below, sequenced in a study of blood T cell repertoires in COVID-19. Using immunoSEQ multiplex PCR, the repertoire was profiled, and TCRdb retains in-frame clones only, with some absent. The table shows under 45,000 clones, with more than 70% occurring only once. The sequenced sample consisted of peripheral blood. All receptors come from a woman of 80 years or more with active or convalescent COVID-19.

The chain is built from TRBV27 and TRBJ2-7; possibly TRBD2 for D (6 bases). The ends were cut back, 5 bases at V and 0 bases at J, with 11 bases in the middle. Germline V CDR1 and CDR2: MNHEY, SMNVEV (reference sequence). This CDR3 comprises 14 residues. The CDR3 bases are TGTGCCAGCAGTGATAGCGGCGTCTCCTACGAGCAGTACTTC. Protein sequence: CASSDSGVSYEQYF.

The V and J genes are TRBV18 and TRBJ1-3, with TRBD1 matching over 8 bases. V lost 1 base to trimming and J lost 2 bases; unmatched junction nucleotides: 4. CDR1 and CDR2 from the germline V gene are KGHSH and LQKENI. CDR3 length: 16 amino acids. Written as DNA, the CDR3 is TGTGCCAGCTCACCACGGGACAGGATGGCTGGAAACACCATATATTTT. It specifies CASSPRDRMAGNTIYF.

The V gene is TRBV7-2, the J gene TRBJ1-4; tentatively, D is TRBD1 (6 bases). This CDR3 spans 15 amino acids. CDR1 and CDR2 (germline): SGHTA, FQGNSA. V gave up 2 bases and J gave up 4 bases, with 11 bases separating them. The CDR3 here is CASSLSVGGNEKLFF. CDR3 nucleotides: TGTGCCAGCAGCTTATCCGTAGGGGGTAATGAAAAACTGTTTTTT.

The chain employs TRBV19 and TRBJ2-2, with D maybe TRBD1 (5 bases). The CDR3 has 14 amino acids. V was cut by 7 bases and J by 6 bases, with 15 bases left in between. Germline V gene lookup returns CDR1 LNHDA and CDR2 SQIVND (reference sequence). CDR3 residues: CASIQGNEAGELFF. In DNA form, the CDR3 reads TGTGCCAGTATTCAGGGTAATGAGGCCGGGGAGCTGTTTTTT.

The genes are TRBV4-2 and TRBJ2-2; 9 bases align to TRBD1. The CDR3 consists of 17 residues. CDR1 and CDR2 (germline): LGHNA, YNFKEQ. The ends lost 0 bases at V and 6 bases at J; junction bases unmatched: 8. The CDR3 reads CASSQEWGTGFSGELFF. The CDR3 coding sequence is TGTGCCAGCAGCCAAGAGTGGGGGACAGGGTTTTCCGGGGAGCTGTTTTTT.

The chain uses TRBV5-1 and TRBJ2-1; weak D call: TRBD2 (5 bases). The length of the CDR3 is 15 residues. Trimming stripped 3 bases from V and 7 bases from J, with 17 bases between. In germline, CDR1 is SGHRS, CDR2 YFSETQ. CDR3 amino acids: CASSSVTPGGNEQFF. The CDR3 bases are TGCGCCAGCAGCTCAGTCACTCCCGGCGGGAATGAGCAGTTCTTC.

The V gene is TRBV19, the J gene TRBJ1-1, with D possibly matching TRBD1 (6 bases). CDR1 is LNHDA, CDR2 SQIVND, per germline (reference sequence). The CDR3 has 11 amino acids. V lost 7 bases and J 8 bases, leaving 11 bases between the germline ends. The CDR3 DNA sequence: TGTGCCAGTACCCCCGGGACAGAAGCTTTCTTT. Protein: CASTPGTEAFF.

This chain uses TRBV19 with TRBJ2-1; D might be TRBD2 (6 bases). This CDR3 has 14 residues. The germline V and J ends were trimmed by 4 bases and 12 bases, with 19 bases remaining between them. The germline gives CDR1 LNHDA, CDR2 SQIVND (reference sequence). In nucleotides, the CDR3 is TGTGCCAGTAGTAGCCGGGACTTCGCCAGTTGGCAGTTCTTC. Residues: CASSSRDFASWQFF.

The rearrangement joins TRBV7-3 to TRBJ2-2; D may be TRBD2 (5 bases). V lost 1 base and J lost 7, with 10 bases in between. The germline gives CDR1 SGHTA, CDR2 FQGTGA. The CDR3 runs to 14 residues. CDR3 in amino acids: CASSLNGADGELFF. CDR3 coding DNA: TGTGCCAGCAGCTTAAATGGAGCGGACGGGGAGCTGTTTTTT.

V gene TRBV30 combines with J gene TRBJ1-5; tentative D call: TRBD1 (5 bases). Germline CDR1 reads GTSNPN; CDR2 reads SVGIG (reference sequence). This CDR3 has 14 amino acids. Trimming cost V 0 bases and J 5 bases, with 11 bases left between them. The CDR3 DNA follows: TGTGCCTGGAGTGTAGCGGGGGTGGATCAGCCCCAGCATTTT. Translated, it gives CAWSVAGVDQPQHF. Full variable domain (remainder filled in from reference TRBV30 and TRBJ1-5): SQTIHQWPATLVQPVGSPLSLECTVEGTSNPNLYWYRQAAGRGLQLLFYSVGIGQISSEVPQNLSASRPQDRQFILSSKKLLLSDSGFYLCAWSVAGVDQPQHFGDGTRLSIL.

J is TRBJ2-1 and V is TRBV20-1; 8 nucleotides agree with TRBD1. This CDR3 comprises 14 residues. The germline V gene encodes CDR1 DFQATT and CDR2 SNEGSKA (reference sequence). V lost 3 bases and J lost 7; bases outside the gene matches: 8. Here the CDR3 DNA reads TGCAGTGCTAGTCGGCTGACAGGGGTAAATGAGCAGTTCTTC. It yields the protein CSASRLTGVNEQFF.

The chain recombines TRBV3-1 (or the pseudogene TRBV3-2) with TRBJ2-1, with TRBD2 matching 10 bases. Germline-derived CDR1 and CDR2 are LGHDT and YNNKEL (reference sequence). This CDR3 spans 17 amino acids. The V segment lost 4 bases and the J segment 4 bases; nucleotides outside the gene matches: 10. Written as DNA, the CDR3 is TGTGCCAGCAGCCCAGAGGTACTAGCGGGACGTTACAATGAGCAGTTCTTC. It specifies CASSPEVLAGRYNEQFF.

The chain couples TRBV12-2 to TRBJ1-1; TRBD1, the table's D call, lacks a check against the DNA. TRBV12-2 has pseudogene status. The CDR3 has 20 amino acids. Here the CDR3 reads CASRLVHTPGQSEMHTEAFF. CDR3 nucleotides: TGTGCAAGTCGCTTAGTTCATACTCCAGGGCAATCGGAGATGCACACTGAAGCTTTCTTT.

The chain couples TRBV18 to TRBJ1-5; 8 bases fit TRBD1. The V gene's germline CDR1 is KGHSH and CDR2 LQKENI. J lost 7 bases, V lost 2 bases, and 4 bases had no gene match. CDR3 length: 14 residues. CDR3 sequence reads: CASSPGSGGQPQHF. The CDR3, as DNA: TGTGCCAGCTCACCAGGGTCAGGGGGCCAGCCCCAGCATTTT.

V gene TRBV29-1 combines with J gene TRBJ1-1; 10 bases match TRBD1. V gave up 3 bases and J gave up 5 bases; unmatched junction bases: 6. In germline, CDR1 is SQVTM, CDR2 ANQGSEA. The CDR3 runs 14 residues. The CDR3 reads CSVDGDRGRTEAFF. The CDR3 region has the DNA TGCAGCGTTGATGGTGACAGGGGGCGGACTGAAGCTTTCTTT.

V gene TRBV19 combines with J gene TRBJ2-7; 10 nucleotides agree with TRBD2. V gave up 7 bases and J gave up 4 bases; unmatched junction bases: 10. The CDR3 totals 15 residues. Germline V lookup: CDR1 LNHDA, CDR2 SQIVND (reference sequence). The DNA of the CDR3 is TGTGCCAGTACCCCATCCGGGACTAGCGTTTACGAGCAGTACTTC. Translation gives CASTPSGTSVYEQYF.

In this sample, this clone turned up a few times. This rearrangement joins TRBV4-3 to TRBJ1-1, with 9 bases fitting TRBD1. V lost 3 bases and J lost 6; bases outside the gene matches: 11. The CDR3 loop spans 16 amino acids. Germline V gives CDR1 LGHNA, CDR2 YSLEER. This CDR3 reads CASSQERTGGLSEAFF. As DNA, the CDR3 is TGCGCCAGCAGCCAGGAGAGAACAGGGGGCCTATCTGAAGCTTTCTTT.

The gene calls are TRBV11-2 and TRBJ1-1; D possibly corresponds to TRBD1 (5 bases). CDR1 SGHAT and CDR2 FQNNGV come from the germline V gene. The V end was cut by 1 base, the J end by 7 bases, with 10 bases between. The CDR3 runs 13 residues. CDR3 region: CASSLVSGVEAFF. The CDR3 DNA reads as TGTGCCAGCAGCTTAGTTTCGGGGGTTGAAGCTTTCTTT.

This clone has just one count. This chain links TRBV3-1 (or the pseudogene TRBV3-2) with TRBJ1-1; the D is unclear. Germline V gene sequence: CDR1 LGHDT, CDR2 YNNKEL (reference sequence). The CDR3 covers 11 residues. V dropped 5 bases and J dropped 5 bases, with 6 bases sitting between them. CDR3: CASSDRTEAFF. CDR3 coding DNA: TGTGCCAGCAGCGATAGAACTGAAGCTTTCTTT.

CDR3 coding DNA: TGCAGCGTTGTCGCGGGTTCTGGAAACACCATATATTTT. This codes for CSVVAGSGNTIYF. The chain couples TRBV29-1 to TRBJ1-3; D remains unclear. The CDR3 has 13 amino acids. Germline assignment: CDR1 SQVTM and CDR2 ANQGSEA. V was cut by 4 bases and J by 1 base, with 8 bases left in between.

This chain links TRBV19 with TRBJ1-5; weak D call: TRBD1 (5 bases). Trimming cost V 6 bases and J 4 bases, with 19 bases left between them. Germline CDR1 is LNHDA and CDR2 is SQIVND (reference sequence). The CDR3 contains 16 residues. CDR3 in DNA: TGTGCCAGTAGCTGGCGTTGGCAGGGAGGAAATCAGCCCCAGCATTTT. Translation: CASSWRWQGGNQPQHF.

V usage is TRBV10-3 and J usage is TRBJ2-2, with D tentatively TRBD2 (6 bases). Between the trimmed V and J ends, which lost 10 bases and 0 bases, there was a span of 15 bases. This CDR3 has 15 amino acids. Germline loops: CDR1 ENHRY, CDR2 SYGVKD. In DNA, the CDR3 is TGTGCCACCCGCGGGACGGAGGCGAACACCGGGGAGCTGTTTTTT. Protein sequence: CATRGTEANTGELFF.

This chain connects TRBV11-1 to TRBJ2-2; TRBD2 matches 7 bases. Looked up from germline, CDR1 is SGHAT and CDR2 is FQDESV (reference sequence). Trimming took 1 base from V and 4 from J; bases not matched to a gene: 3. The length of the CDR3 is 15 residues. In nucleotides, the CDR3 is TGTGCCAGCAGCTTAGGCGGGAGCTCCACCGGGGAGCTGTTTTTT. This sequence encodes CASSLGGSSTGELFF.

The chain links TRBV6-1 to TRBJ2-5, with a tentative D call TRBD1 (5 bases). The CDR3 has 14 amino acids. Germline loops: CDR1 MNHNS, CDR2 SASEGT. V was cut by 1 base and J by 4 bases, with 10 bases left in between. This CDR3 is CASSEGRARETQYF. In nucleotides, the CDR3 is TGTGCCAGCAGTGAAGGCAGGGCCCGAGAGACCCAGTACTTC.

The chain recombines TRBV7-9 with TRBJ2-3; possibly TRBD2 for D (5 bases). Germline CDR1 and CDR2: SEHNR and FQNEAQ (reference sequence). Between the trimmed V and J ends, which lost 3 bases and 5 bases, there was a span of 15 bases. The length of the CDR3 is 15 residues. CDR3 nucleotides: TGTGCCAGCAGCTTTTCTAAGATCCGGGGAGATACGCAGTATTTT. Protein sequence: CASSFSKIRGDTQYF.

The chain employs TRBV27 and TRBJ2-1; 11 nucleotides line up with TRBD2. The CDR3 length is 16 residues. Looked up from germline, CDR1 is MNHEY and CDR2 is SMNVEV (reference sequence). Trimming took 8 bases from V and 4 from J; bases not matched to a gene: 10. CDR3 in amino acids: CASHLRGTSGYNEQFF. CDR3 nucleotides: TGTGCCAGCCATCTCAGGGGGACTAGCGGTTACAATGAGCAGTTCTTC.